Presented here are 19 T cell receptor beta chains from one specimen sequenced in a study of CD8+CD57+ T cells in acquired aplastic anemia. The authors sequenced patients whose flow cytometry had shown CD8+CD57+ cell expansion. Genomic DNA, serving as template, underwent TCR beta VDJ and CDR3 profiling. TCRdb reprocessed the reads via MiXCR and lists one record per CDR3 protein. Here the sample spans about 150,000 distinct CDR3 sequences, about 52% being singletons. The material sequenced was sorted CD4+, CD8+, or CD8+CD57+ T cells (not recorded which) from PBMCs. The receptors were gathered from a human donor with aplastic anemia.

V usage is TRBV19 and J usage is TRBJ1-4; TRBD1 matches at 7 bases. Germline V CDR1 and CDR2: LNHDA, SQIVND (reference sequence). The trim removed 4 bases at V and 6 bases at J, leaving 5 bases unmatched. The CDR3 runs 14 residues. The CDR3: CASSNRGGDEKLFF. CDR3 DNA: TGTGCCAGTAGTAACAGGGGAGGGGATGAAAAACTGTTTTTT.

The chain is built from TRBV3-1 and TRBJ1-6; D not resolved. This CDR3 has 15 amino acids. The V gene lost 3 bases and the J gene lost 7 bases, with 13 bases spanning the gap. The V gene's germline CDR1 is LGHDT and CDR2 YNNKEL (reference sequence). CDR3 protein: CASSQEAFRNSPLHF. The DNA for the CDR3 is TGTGCCAGCAGCCAGGAAGCCTTCAGGAATTCACCCCTCCACTTT.

This clonotype is a singleton in its sample. A much larger clone is a single base away; this may be a read error. The chain uses TRBV11-1 and TRBJ2-4; D may correspond to TRBD1 or TRBD2 (5 bases each). Germline V lookup: CDR1 SGHAT, CDR2 FQDESV (reference sequence). CDR3 length: 16 amino acids. V lost 1 base and J 5 bases, leaving 15 bases between the germline ends. The CDR3 reads CASSLGPGAGENIQYF. The CDR3 DNA follows: TGTGCCAGCAGCTTAGGTCCCGGGGCAGGAGAAAACATTCAGTACTTC.

This chain joins TRBV2 and TRBJ2-7, with D perhaps TRBD2 (5 bases). Germline V gene data show CDR1 as SNHLY and CDR2 as FYNNEI. V dropped 4 bases and J dropped 2 bases, with 12 bases sitting between them. This CDR3 contains 14 residues. This CDR3 is CASSGGERTYEQYF. CDR3 coding DNA: TGTGCCAGCAGTGGTGGGGAGAGAACCTACGAGCAGTACTTC.

About this clonotype: Being one base from a much bigger clone, this may be a read error. This sequence joins TRBV7-2 and TRBJ1-4; D is unresolved. Germline V CDR1 and CDR2: SGHTA, FQGNSA. This CDR3 spans 18 amino acids. CDR3 DNA sequence: TGTGGCAGCAGCTTAGCTGTAGTCCGGGAGGGCCGCAATGAAAAACTGTTTTTT. Residues: CGSSLAVVREGRNEKLFF.

This clonotype has just a few counts. One end of the junction is discordant with germline, which a read error may explain. The chain uses TRBV11-1 and TRBJ2-7; 7 nucleotides agree with TRBD1. CDR1 is SGHAT, CDR2 FQDESV, per germline (reference sequence). This CDR3 comprises 16 residues. CDR3: CASSVAYRGNSYEQHF. As DNA, the CDR3 is TGTGCCAGCAGCGTAGCCTACAGGGGAAACAGCTACGAGCAGCACTTC.

V and J are TRBV5-1 and TRBJ2-7; 14 nucleotides agree with TRBD2. Germline V gene data show CDR1 as SGHRS and CDR2 as YFSETQ. J lost 3 bases, V lost 2 bases, and 1 base had no gene match. This CDR3 region has 15 residues. The CDR3 DNA sequence: TGCGCCAGCAGCTTAGGACTAGCGGGGGGCTACGAGCAGTACTTC. It encodes CASSLGLAGGYEQYF.

The chain employs TRBV2 and TRBJ2-2; tentative D call: TRBD2 (5 bases). Trimming took off 8 bases at V and 4 bases at J, with 17 bases between the two ends. The CDR3 runs to 15 residues. CDR1 SNHLY and CDR2 FYNNEI come from the germline V gene. The CDR3 reads CASGVEGGGTGELFF. CDR3 in DNA: TGTGCCAGCGGGGTAGAAGGCGGAGGCACCGGGGAGCTGTTTTTT.

A few counts support this clonotype. The chain recombines TRBV7-8 with TRBJ2-7, with 7 bases fitting TRBD1. V lost 8 bases and J lost 2; bases outside the gene matches: 6. The CDR3 extends over 13 amino acids. Germline V lookup: CDR1 SGHVS, CDR2 FQNEAQ. The CDR3 spells CASAGDSTYEQYF. CDR3 DNA sequence: TGTGCCAGCGCAGGGGACAGCACCTACGAGCAGTACTTC.

This clonotype appeared a single time. The V gene is TRBV10-3, the J gene TRBJ2-5; D possibly matches TRBD1 or TRBD2 (6 bases each). The CDR3 has 15 residues. Germline V gene sequence: CDR1 ENHRY, CDR2 SYGVKD. Trimming left V 4 bases short and J 5 bases short, with 17 bases between. The CDR3 here is CAISVVTGRQETQYF. The CDR3 coding sequence is TGTGCCATCAGTGTAGTAACAGGGAGGCAGGAGACCCAGTACTTC.

This clonotype was observed a handful of times. No conserved phenylalanine or tryptophan ends this CDR3, so it is likely a read error. This sequence joins TRBV20-1 and TRBJ2-7; 7 positions match TRBD2. Germline V gene sequence: CDR1 DFQATT, CDR2 SNEGSKA (reference sequence). Trimming took 3 bases from V and 3 from J; bases not matched to a gene: 8. The CDR3 is made up of 14 amino acids. CDR3 sequence: CSARDRGDVYEQYL. The CDR3 DNA reads as TGCAGTGCTAGGGATCGGGGGGATGTCTACGAGCAGTACCTC.

The chain has TRBV12-3 or TRBV12-4 and TRBJ1-2; no clear D. Trimming pared 7 bases from V and 4 bases from J, leaving 16 bases between. The length of the CDR3 is 14 residues. The CDR3 protein is CASKRSEPSYGYTF. For the CDR3, the DNA is TGTGCCAGCAAAAGGTCCGAACCCTCCTATGGCTACACCTTC.

There are a few counts of this clonotype. The rearrangement joins TRBV2 to TRBJ1-6; D not resolved. The germline V gene has CDR1 SNHLY and CDR2 FYNNEI. The CDR3 is made up of 16 amino acids. The ends were cut back, 5 bases at V and 5 bases at J, with 16 bases in the middle. The CDR3, as DNA: TGTGCCAGCAGTACTGGGCCAAATCGGAATAATTCACCCCTCCACTTT. Its translation is CASSTGPNRNNSPLHF.

The rearrangement links TRBV14 to TRBJ1-1; D unclear. The germline V and J ends were trimmed by 3 bases and 0 bases, with 14 bases remaining between them. Per germline, CDR1 SGHDN and CDR2 FVKESK. The CDR3 totals 16 residues. CDR3 loop: CASSHKLGPMNTEAFF. DNA for the CDR3: TGTGCCAGCAGCCATAAACTAGGGCCCATGAACACTGAAGCTTTCTTT.

This clonotype was recorded at least ten times. The V and J genes are TRBV4-1 and TRBJ2-5; D possibly matches TRBD1 or TRBD2 (5 bases each). From germline, CDR1 is MGHRA and CDR2 YSYEKL. The CDR3 loop spans 13 amino acids. Trimming left V 9 bases short and J 2 bases short, with 13 bases between. DNA of the CDR3: TGCGCCAGTTCCGGGGCACTACAAGAGACCCAGTACTTC. This codes for CASSGALQETQYF.

In the case of this clonotype: A read error is possible here, since a much larger clone lies one base away. The chain is built from TRBV5-1 and TRBJ2-3; 9 bases align to TRBD2. This CDR3 is built from 16 residues. Per germline, CDR1 SGHRS and CDR2 YFSETQ. The CDR3 sequence is CASSLAPAGGTDAQYF. Written as DNA, the CDR3 is TGCGCCAGCAGCTTGGCCCCAGCGGGGGGCACAGATGCGCAGTATTTT.

The chain carries TRBV7-3 and TRBJ1-2; D uncertain. Between the trimmed V and J ends, which lost 5 bases and 8 bases, there was a span of 27 bases. Germline V gene lookup returns CDR1 SGHTA and CDR2 FQGTGA. There are 17 residues in the CDR3. CDR3 DNA: TGTGCCAGCAGCCCGCTACCCCGGCAGGTCCTACTACGAGGCTACACCTTC. Translating gives CASSPLPRQVLLRGYTF. The entire variable domain, with the rest obtained from reference TRBV7-3 and TRBJ1-2, is as follows: GAGVSQTPSNKVTEKGKYVELRCDPISGHTALYWYRQSLGQGPEFLIYFQGTGAADDSGLPNDRFFAVRPEGSVSTLKIQRTERGDSAVYLCASSPLPRQVLLRGYTFGSGTRLTVV.

At least ten counts were recorded for this clonotype. The rearrangement uses TRBV9 and TRBJ2-7; D is uncertain. Germline V gene data show CDR1 as SGDLS and CDR2 as YYNGEE. The CDR3 length is 15 residues. V was shortened by 2 bases and J by 4 bases, with 16 bases between the two germline ends. The CDR3 DNA reads TGTGCCAGCAGCGTCGGAAGTGGGGTTGGATACGAGCAGTACTTC. It encodes CASSVGSGVGYEQYF.

This chain connects TRBV4-1 to TRBJ1-1; tentative D call: TRBD1 (5 bases). V lost 1 base, J lost 0 bases, and 9 bases lay in between. This CDR3 comprises 15 residues. The germline gives CDR1 MGHRA, CDR2 YSYEKL. CDR3 residues: CASSQVQGVNTEAFF. The CDR3 DNA reads TGCGCCAGCAGCCAAGTGCAGGGTGTGAACACTGAAGCTTTCTTT.